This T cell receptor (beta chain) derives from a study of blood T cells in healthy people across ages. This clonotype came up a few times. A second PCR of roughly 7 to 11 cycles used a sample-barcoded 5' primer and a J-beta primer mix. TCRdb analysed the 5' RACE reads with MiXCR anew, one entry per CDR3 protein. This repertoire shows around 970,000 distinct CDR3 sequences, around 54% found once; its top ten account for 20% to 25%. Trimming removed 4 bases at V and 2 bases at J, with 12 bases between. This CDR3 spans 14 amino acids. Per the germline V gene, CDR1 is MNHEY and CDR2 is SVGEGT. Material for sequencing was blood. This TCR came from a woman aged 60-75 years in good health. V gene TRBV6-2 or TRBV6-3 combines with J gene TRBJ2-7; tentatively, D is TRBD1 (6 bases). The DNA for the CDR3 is TGTGCCAGCAGTTTCGCCGCAGGGGCCTACGAGCAGTACTTC. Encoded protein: CASSFAAGAYEQYF.